This TCR beta chain was sequenced in a study of shared clonotypes between healthy human individuals. Germline trimming cut 5 bases from V and 1 base from J; bases unmatched to any gene: 2. The CDR3 runs to 16 residues. Germline V gene sequence: CDR1 MGHRA, CDR2 YSYEKL. Source study methods: Without quality scores, immunoSEQ junctional reads could not be filtered like full-length reads. Libraries were prepared by immunoSEQ multiplex PCR; TCRdb keeps only in-frame clonotypes and omits some of them. That table gives V, J and clone size, and the DNA gave D and trimming. Altogether some 600,000 clones are present, 90% to 97% being singletons, with the ten largest covering 0.11%. Findings and limits, study-wide: There were few donors, and this limited the genetic and exposure-history diversity represented.

Cells designated naive CD8 were CD45RO-negative and were positively selected for CCR7, with terminally differentiated effector memory CD45RA+ cells excluded. A word on this clone: Its specificity is not known.

Sequenced: naive CD8+ T cells sorted from blood. V is TRBV4-1 and J is TRBJ2-3; 14 bases align to TRBD2. The clonotype comes from a woman aged 30 to 39 in good health. The DNA for the CDR3 is TGCGCCAGCAGCAAGACTAGCGGGAGGGGCACAGATACGCAGTATTTT. This codes for CASSKTSGRGTDTQYF.